This T cell receptor (beta chain) was identified during a study of T cell changes during pregnancy in multiple sclerosis. Trimming left V 5 bases short and J 3 bases short, with 4 bases between. Germline values: CDR1 LNHDA, CDR2 SQIVND (reference sequence). CDR3 length: 11 amino acids. The repertoire was sequenced with immunoSEQ multiplex PCR; TCRdb's copy has only in-frame clones and lacks some. The sample has under 25,000 clones, roughly 86% seen once. The sample was CD8+ T cells from peripheral blood mononuclear cells, taken in the first trimester of pregnancy. This rearrangement joins TRBV19 to TRBJ1-1; D remains unclear. This TCR was sampled from a female donor in good health, enrolled as a control in a pregnancy study. The CDR3 coding sequence is TGTGCCAGTAGTTTCTACACTGAAGCTTTCTTT. The encoded protein is CASSFYTEAFF.